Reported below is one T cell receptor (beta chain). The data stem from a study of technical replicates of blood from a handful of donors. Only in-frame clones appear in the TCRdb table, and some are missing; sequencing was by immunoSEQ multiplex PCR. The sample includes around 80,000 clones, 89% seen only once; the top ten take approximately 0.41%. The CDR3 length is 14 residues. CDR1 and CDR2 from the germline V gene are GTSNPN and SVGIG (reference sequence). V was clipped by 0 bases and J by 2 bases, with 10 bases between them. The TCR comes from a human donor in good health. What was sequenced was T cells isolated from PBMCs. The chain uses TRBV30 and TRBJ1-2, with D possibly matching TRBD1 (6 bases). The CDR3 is CAWSVGGLNYGYTF. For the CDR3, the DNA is TGTGCCTGGAGTGTGGGGGGGCTCAACTATGGCTACACCTTC.